The clone carrying this T cell receptor (beta chain) was picked up a small number of times. The data stem from a study of naive and memory T cell subsets. An equimolar mix of two oligonucleotides served as the beta constant-region primer for TRBC1 and TRBC2. Ligated cDNA was amplified by four rounds of PCR with nested alpha and beta constant-region primers and SP2. Via MiXCR, TCRdb re-called the UMI-ligation and nested PCR reads, giving one row per CDR3 protein. The sample has 21,000 or so distinct CDR3 sequences; approximately 11% are singletons. Four subsets defined by CD45RA and CD27 were sorted after CD3, CD4, CD8 and live/dead staining. Germline V CDR1 and CDR2: DFQATT, SNEGSKA (reference sequence). Trimming cost V 2 bases and J 8 bases, with 13 bases left between them. The CDR3 is made up of 14 amino acids.

V and J are TRBV20-1 and TRBJ1-6; a possible D gene is TRBD1 (6 bases). The source is a human donor in good health. The source material was central memory CD8+ T cells from blood. The CDR3 loop reads CSARWAGDDSPLHF. DNA of the CDR3: TGCAGTGCTAGATGGGCAGGGGATGATTCACCCCTCCACTTT.